Each of the 24 T cell receptor beta chains below was sequenced from the same sample in a study of T cell repertoires in cytomegalovirus infection. From the reads, TCRdb called clonotypes with MiXCR, one entry per CDR3 protein. The data contain fewer than 900,000 distinct CDR3 sequences, about 29% of them singletons. Antigen specificity for these receptors is unknown. This specimen consisted of cultured CD8+ T cells from PBMCs, obtained from culture after CMV antigen stimulation. These receptors were obtained from a human donor in good health (CMV status not recorded). Some clones in this sample may be carry-over from other donors' samples.

The gene calls are TRBV27 and TRBJ2-7, with D possibly being TRBD1 or TRBD2 (6 bases each). This CDR3 region has 17 residues. Germline assignment: CDR1 MNHEY and CDR2 SMNVEV (reference sequence). V was trimmed by 1 base and J by 2 bases, leaving 18 bases between them. The CDR3 region has the DNA TGTGCCAGCAGTTTATGGGGGGCGCTTAGCGCTACCTACGAGCAGTACTTC. Residues: CASSLWGALSATYEQYF.

The rearrangement joins TRBV5-1 to TRBJ1-2, with a possible D match to TRBD1 (6 bases). CDR1 is SGHRS and CDR2 is YFSETQ in the germline V gene. This CDR3 has 15 amino acids. V was clipped by 6 bases and J by 8 bases, with 23 bases between them. DNA for the CDR3: TGCGCCAGCACGGTCCTGCCAGGGGATATAGGGGGCTACACCTTC. This sequence encodes CASTVLPGDIGGYTF.

The chain joins TRBV6-1 to TRBJ1-6; TRBD1 might be the D (6 bases). This CDR3 contains 16 residues. Germline V lookup: CDR1 MNHNS, CDR2 SASEGT. Trimming took 2 bases from V and 5 from J, leaving 13 bases between them. This CDR3 is CASSEWWGQNNSPLHF. The CDR3 region has the DNA TGTGCCAGCAGTGAATGGTGGGGACAAAATAATTCACCCCTCCACTTT.

The chain has TRBV4-1 and TRBJ2-1, with unresolved D. V lost 0 bases and J 11 bases, leaving 8 bases between the germline ends. The germline V gene encodes CDR1 MGHRA and CDR2 YSYEKL. This CDR3 has 12 residues. CDR3 nucleotide sequence: TGCGCCAGCAGCCAAGATTGGGATAAGCAGTTCTTC. Translation: CASSQDWDKQFF.

Only a few counts were recorded for this clonotype. The chain is built from TRBV7-9 and TRBJ1-2; unclear D gene. V dropped 5 bases and J dropped 3 bases, with 16 bases sitting between them. This CDR3 has 15 residues. Germline V gives CDR1 SEHNR, CDR2 FQNEAQ (reference sequence). CDR3 residues: CASSPPTTPDYGYTF. The CDR3 DNA reads TGTGCCAGCAGCCCACCGACGACACCGGACTATGGCTACACCTTC.

The rearrangement joins TRBV5-6 to TRBJ1-2, with TRBD1 matching 9 bases. The CDR3 runs 15 residues. The J segment lost 7 bases and the V segment lost 0 bases, leaving 7 bases of the junction unmatched. Germline V lookup: CDR1 SGHDT, CDR2 YYEEEE. The CDR3 reads CASSLGTGVVGGYTF. CDR3 coding DNA: TGTGCCAGCAGCTTGGGGACAGGGGTGGTCGGTGGCTACACCTTC.

The V call is TRBV6-5, the J call TRBJ2-3; tentative D call: TRBD2 (5 bases). The ends were cut back, 2 bases at V and 8 bases at J, with 11 bases in the middle. From germline, CDR1 is MNHEY and CDR2 SVGAGI. The CDR3 sequence is 13 residues long. This chain's CDR3 is CASSYEGSGTQYF. CDR3 nucleotide sequence: TGTGCCAGCAGTTACGAGGGATCGGGTACGCAGTATTTT.

This clonotype was detected a few times. This chain joins TRBV7-3 and TRBJ2-7, with D uncertain. V gave up 1 base and J gave up 3 bases, with 13 bases separating them. There are 15 residues in the CDR3. Germline values: CDR1 SGHTA, CDR2 FQGTGA. CDR3 amino acids: CASSLKGRLLYEQYV. Here the CDR3 DNA reads TGTGCCAGCAGCTTAAAGGGCCGGTTACTCTACGAGCAGTACGTC.

This clonotype was counted once. The rearrangement uses TRBV6-8 and TRBJ2-2; 9 nucleotides agree with TRBD2. The germline V gene encodes CDR1 MNHGY and CDR2 SAAAGT. Trimming took 9 bases from V and 6 from J; bases not matched to a gene: 8. The CDR3 loop spans 14 amino acids. The DNA of the CDR3 is TGTGCCAGTGGCTCAGCGGGGGGCCCCGGGGAGCTGTTTTTT. As protein: CASGSAGGPGELFF.

Details on this clonotype: This clone may be a read error of a much larger clone one base away. The rearrangement links TRBV7-2 to TRBJ2-3; 7 bases map to TRBD2. CDR3 length: 14 amino acids. Per germline, CDR1 SGHTA and CDR2 FQGNSA. DNA of the CDR3: TGTGCCAGCAGTTCATTAACTGAGCGGGGTACGCTGTATTTT. Its translation: CASSSLTERGTLYF. The variable domain in full, with the rest retrieved from reference TRBV7-2 and TRBJ2-3, is GAGVSQSPSNKVTEKGKDVELRCDPISGHTALYWYRQSLGQGLEFLIYFQGNSAPDKSGLPSDRFSAERTGGSVSTLTIQRTQQEDSAVYLCASSSLTERGTLYFGPGTRLTVL.

This clonotype was detected only a few times. V gene TRBV4-2 combines with J gene TRBJ2-3; the D gene could be TRBD1 or TRBD2 (5 bases each). Germline assignment: CDR1 LGHNA and CDR2 YNFKEQ. Trimming cost V 0 bases and J 6 bases, with 19 bases left between them. This CDR3 is 17 amino acids long. The CDR3 sequence is CASSQDLFRDEPDTQYF. DNA for the CDR3: TGTGCCAGCAGCCAAGACCTCTTCCGGGACGAGCCCGATACGCAGTATTTT.

The rearrangement links TRBV20-1 to TRBJ1-3; D remains ambiguous. With 7 bases removed from V and 2 bases from J, the gap between germline ends came to 6 bases. CDR3 length: 11 amino acids. Germline V gene sequence: CDR1 DFQATT, CDR2 SNEGSKA (reference sequence). In DNA, the CDR3 is TGCAGTGTAAGAACTGGAAACACCATATATTTT. Translation: CSVRTGNTIYF.

This clonotype came up many times. This chain joins TRBV27 and TRBJ1-1; TRBD1 might be the D (6 bases). The CDR3 sequence is 13 residues long. The ends were cut back, 6 bases at V and 1 base at J, with 9 bases in the middle. The germline V gene has CDR1 MNHEY and CDR2 SMNVEV (reference sequence). CDR3 sequence reads: CASSPQGNTEAFF. DNA of the CDR3: TGTGCCAGCAGCCCACAGGGGAACACTGAAGCTTTCTTT.

This clonotype was seen repeatedly, ten times or more. CDR3 sequence (DNA): TGTGCCAGTAGTTCAACGGCAAACACTGAAGCTTTCTTT. Protein sequence: CASSSTANTEAFF. The genes are TRBV19 and TRBJ1-1; no clear D. V was clipped by 5 bases and J by 2 bases, with 9 bases between them. The CDR3 consists of 13 residues. Germline V lookup: CDR1 LNHDA, CDR2 SQIVND (reference sequence).

This clonotype was picked up a small number of times. The chain combines TRBV28 with TRBJ2-5, with 7 positions matching TRBD1. The ends lost 6 bases at V and 2 bases at J; junction bases unmatched: 9. Germline CDR1 reads MDHEN; CDR2 reads SYDVKM. The CDR3 extends over 15 amino acids. The CDR3 bases are TGTGCCAGCAGACGAACCCTGGACAGGCAAGAGACCCAGTACTTC. Residues: CASRRTLDRQETQYF. Full variable domain (remainder filled in from reference TRBV28 and TRBJ2-5): DVKVTQSSRYLVKRTGEKVFLECVQDMDHENMFWYRQDPGLGLRLIYFSYDVKMKEKGDIPEGYSVSREKKERFSLILESASTNQTSMYLCASRRTLDRQETQYFGPGTRLLVL.

This clonotype was seen only a few times. This chain connects TRBV6-5 to TRBJ2-1; D is uncertain. Germline CDR1 and CDR2: MNHEY and SVGAGI. This CDR3 is built from 18 residues. V was clipped by 0 bases and J by 3 bases, with 18 bases between them. The CDR3 is CASSYSYPLALRYNEQFF. The CDR3 bases are TGTGCCAGCAGTTACTCATACCCCTTGGCCCTACGCTACAATGAGCAGTTCTTC.

This clonotype was seen more than once but under ten times. The J gene is TRBJ2-1, the V gene TRBV29-1; either TRBD1 or TRBD2 may supply D (5 bases each). Germline values: CDR1 SQVTM, CDR2 ANQGSEA. The CDR3 consists of 15 residues. V gave up 0 bases and J gave up 9 bases, with 18 bases separating them. CDR3 in amino acids: CSVEDRGTGSAEQFF. The CDR3 DNA sequence: TGCAGCGTTGAAGATCGGGGTACAGGAAGTGCTGAGCAGTTCTTC.

The chain couples TRBV19 to TRBJ1-1; 10 nucleotides line up with TRBD1. This CDR3 comprises 13 residues. The germline CDR1 and CDR2 sequences are LNHDA and SQIVND (reference sequence). Trimming cost V 10 bases and J 1 base; bases outside gene matches: 3. The CDR3 is CAIRTGGNTEAFF. The CDR3, as DNA: TGTGCCATCAGGACAGGGGGGAACACTGAAGCTTTCTTT.

J is TRBJ2-5 and V is TRBV7-6, with TRBD2 matching 11 bases. J was trimmed by 5 bases and V by 2 bases; bases with no gene match: 13. This CDR3 contains 18 residues. Germline V gene lookup returns CDR1 SGHVS and CDR2 FNYEAQ. The DNA for the CDR3 is TGTGCCAGCAGCTTACGGCTAGCGGGGGGCCACTTCTGGGAGACCCAGTACTTC. Encoded protein: CASSLRLAGGHFWETQYF.

This chain links TRBV7-9 with TRBJ2-7; D perhaps matches TRBD1 (6 bases). The CDR3 is made up of 15 amino acids. Trimming left V 5 bases short and J 0 bases short, with 14 bases between. In germline, CDR1 is SEHNR, CDR2 FQNEAQ (reference sequence). The CDR3, as DNA: TGTGCCAGCAGCCAGGCCGGGACATACTCCTACGAGCAGTACTTC. It encodes CASSQAGTYSYEQYF.

This clonotype was seen only a few times. The rearrangement joins TRBV15 to TRBJ2-7; 7 bases agree with TRBD2. The CDR3 contains 16 residues. Germline V gives CDR1 LNHNV, CDR2 YYDKDF (reference sequence). Unmatched junction bases numbered 10, after V lost 0 bases and J lost 5 bases. In nucleotides, the CDR3 is TGTGCCACCAGCAGAGACGGGAGCCAGGGAGGGAACGAGCAGTACTTC. It specifies CATSRDGSQGGNEQYF.

Ten or more counts support this clonotype. The chain links TRBV7-6 to TRBJ1-1; no reliable D call. Trimming shortened V by 5 bases and J by 0 bases, and 7 bases separated the two germline ends. Germline CDR1 is SGHVS and CDR2 is FNYEAQ. The CDR3 spans 13 residues. As DNA, the CDR3 is TGTGCCAGCAGCCGAAAGTTGAACACTGAAGCTTTCTTT. Amino acids: CASSRKLNTEAFF.

The chain is built from TRBV20-1 and TRBJ2-7, with D possibly TRBD1 on 6 matching bases. V lost 8 bases and J lost 5, with 10 bases in between. Per the germline V gene, CDR1 is DFQATT and CDR2 is SNEGSKA (reference sequence). The CDR3 loop spans 10 amino acids. The CDR3 region is CSTGLDEQYF. Here the CDR3 DNA reads TGCAGTACAGGGCTAGACGAGCAGTACTTC.

This clonotype came up a few times. The chain recombines TRBV6-1 with TRBJ2-7, with D possibly called TRBD1 or TRBD2 (5 bases each). From germline, CDR1 is MNHNS and CDR2 SASEGT. This CDR3 has 11 residues. Trimming left V 6 bases short and J 10 bases short, with 13 bases between. The CDR3 DNA sequence: TGTGCCAGCAGGTACCGGGACCTCCAGTACTTC. This sequence encodes CASRYRDLQYF.